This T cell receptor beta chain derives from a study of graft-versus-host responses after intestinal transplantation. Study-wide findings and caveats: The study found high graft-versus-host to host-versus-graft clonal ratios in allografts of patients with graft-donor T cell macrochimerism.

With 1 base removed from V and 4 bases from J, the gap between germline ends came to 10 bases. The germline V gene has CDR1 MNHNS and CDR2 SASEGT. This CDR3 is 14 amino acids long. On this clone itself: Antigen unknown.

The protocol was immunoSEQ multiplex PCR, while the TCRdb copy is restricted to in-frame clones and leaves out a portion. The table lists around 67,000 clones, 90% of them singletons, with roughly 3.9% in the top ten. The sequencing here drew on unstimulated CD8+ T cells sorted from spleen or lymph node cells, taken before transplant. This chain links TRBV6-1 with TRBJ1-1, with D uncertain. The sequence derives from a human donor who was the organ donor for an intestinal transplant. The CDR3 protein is CASSEGEGFTEAFF. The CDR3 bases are TGTGCCAGCAGTGAAGGTGAGGGTTTCACTGAAGCTTTCTTT.